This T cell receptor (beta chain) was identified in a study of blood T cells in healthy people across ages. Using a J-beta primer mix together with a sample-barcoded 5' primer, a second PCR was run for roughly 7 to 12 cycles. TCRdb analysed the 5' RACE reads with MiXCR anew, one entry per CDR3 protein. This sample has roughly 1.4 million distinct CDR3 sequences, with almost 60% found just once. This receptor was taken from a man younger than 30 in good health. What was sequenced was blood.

Here the CDR3 DNA reads TGTGCCAGCAGGGGGGACTTCTCCACCTACGAGCAGTACTTC. This codes for CASRGDFSTYEQYF. The genes are TRBV2 and TRBJ2-7, with D possibly TRBD2 on 6 matching bases. Germline values: CDR1 SNHLY, CDR2 FYNNEI. This CDR3 has 14 amino acids. The V gene lost 6 bases and the J gene lost 2 bases, with 14 bases spanning the gap.